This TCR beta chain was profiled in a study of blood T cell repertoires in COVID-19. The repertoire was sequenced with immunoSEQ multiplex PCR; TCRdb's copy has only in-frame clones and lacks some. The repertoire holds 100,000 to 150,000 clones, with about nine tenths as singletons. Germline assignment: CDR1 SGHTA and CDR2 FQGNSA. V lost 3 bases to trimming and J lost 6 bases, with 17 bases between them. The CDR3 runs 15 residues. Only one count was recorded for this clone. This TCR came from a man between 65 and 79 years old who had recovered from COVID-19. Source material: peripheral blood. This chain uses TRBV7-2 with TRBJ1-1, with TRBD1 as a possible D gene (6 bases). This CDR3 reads CASSFVYRADSEAFF. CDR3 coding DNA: TGTGCCAGCAGCTTCGTTTACAGGGCGGATTCTGAAGCTTTCTTT.